These 15 T cell receptor beta chains were all obtained from the same sample, sequenced in a study of T cells in localized non-small cell lung cancer. Here immunoSEQ multiplex PCR was the method, and the copy in TCRdb shows in-frame clones only, minus some. The data show about 2,800 clones, around a quarter seen once. The material sequenced was lung tumor tissue, taken before any cancer treatment. The receptors were sampled from a female donor older than 55 with stage III lung adenocarcinoma.

This clone was seen a few times. The chain couples TRBV6-8 to TRBJ2-1, with TRBD2 matching 11 bases. The length of the CDR3 is 18 residues. The germline V gene has CDR1 MNHGY and CDR2 SAAAGT. V lost 7 bases to trimming and J lost 1 base; unmatched junction nucleotides: 12. The chain's CDR3 is CASTPGVAGGPSYNEQFF. In DNA, the CDR3 is TGTGCCAGCACCCCCGGGGTAGCGGGAGGGCCTTCCTACAATGAGCAGTTCTTC.

This clone was observed a few times. The chain carries TRBV11-3 and TRBJ2-1, with no clear D. This CDR3 has 16 amino acids. Trimming removed 2 bases at V and 2 bases at J, with 13 bases between. Per germline, CDR1 SGHNT and CDR2 YENEEA. CDR3 sequence reads: CASSLTSDGTYNEQFF. In nucleotides, the CDR3 is TGTGCCAGCAGCTTAACCTCGGACGGAACCTACAATGAGCAGTTCTTC.

The chain uses TRBV6-8 and TRBJ1-2; D may be TRBD1 (5 bases). This CDR3 is 12 amino acids long. Looked up from germline, CDR1 is MNHGY and CDR2 is SAAAGT. The V and J ends lost 5 bases and 6 bases respectively, with 10 bases between them. CDR3 bases: TGTGCCAGCAGTCAGGGCTTCGATGGCTACACCTTC. It yields the protein CASSQGFDGYTF.

By share, this clone ranks as large. The chain recombines TRBV29-1 with TRBJ1-5; 10 bases are a match to TRBD1. In germline, CDR1 is SQVTM, CDR2 ANQGSEA. The CDR3 runs to 15 residues. V lost 4 bases to trimming and J lost 6 bases; unmatched junction nucleotides: 9. CDR3 nucleotide sequence: TGCAGCGTTGCCGGGACAGGGGCAGGAGGTCAGCCCCAGCATTTT. Translation gives CSVAGTGAGGQPQHF.

This clone is termed medium-sized. The chain has TRBV11-3 and TRBJ2-2; D is ambiguous. Trimming pared 5 bases from V and 6 bases from J, leaving 13 bases between. Germline loops: CDR1 SGHNT, CDR2 YENEEA. The CDR3 extends over 14 amino acids. The CDR3 coding sequence is TGTGCCAGCAGCCGCGGAGCTGGTCCCGGGGAGCTGTTTTTT. As protein: CASSRGAGPGELFF. The full variable domain, rest sourced from reference TRBV11-3 and TRBJ2-2, is EAGVVQSPRYKIIEKKQPVAFWCNPISGHNTLYWYLQNLGQGPELLIRYENEEAVDDSQLPKDRFSAERLKGVDSTLKIQPAELGDSAVYLCASSRGAGPGELFFGEGSRLTVL.

The gene calls are TRBV18 and TRBJ2-2; TRBD1 aligns across 7 bases. CDR3 length: 15 residues. Germline assignment: CDR1 KGHSH and CDR2 LQKENI. Trimming took 0 bases from V and 4 from J; bases not matched to a gene: 2. CDR3 sequence reads: CASSPPNRGTGELFF. CDR3 DNA sequence: TGTGCCAGCTCACCACCTAACAGGGGCACCGGGGAGCTGTTTTTT.

The chain employs TRBV6-8 and TRBJ2-2; maybe TRBD1 (6 bases). Deletions cut 2 bases from V and 0 bases from J, with 13 bases between. Germline V lookup: CDR1 MNHGY, CDR2 SAAAGT. This CDR3 has 17 residues. CDR3 sequence: CASSYRVYRANTGELFF. CDR3 sequence (DNA): TGTGCCAGCAGTTACCGGGTTTACAGGGCGAACACCGGGGAGCTGTTTTTT.

This clone occurred a few times. The CDR3 sequence is CASRRRINQPQHF. As DNA, the CDR3 is TGTGCCAGCAGGCGACGGATCAATCAGCCCCAGCATTTT. The chain combines TRBV6-8 with TRBJ1-5, with D unclear. The V and J ends lost 6 bases and 3 bases respectively, with 9 bases between them. The germline V gene has CDR1 MNHGY and CDR2 SAAAGT. There are 13 residues in the CDR3.

This chain links TRBV11-3 with TRBJ1-3, with D perhaps matching TRBD1 (6 bases). The V gene lost 5 bases and the J gene lost 3 bases, with 20 bases spanning the gap. The germline gives CDR1 SGHNT, CDR2 YENEEA. This CDR3 contains 17 residues. In nucleotides, the CDR3 is TGTGCCAGCAGCACCCTCGCGGGGGGCCTAGGTGGAAACACCATATATTTT. Translating it yields CASSTLAGGLGGNTIYF.

The chain joins TRBV11-3 to TRBJ2-1; TRBD2 might be the D (6 bases). V dropped 1 base and J dropped 4 bases, with 11 bases sitting between them. The CDR3 spans 15 residues. Looked up from germline, CDR1 is SGHNT and CDR2 is YENEEA. The CDR3 is CASSLVLAPYNEQFF. The DNA for the CDR3 is TGTGCCAGCAGCTTAGTTCTAGCGCCTTACAATGAGCAGTTCTTC.

The chain employs TRBV30 and TRBJ2-1; D is undetermined. Trimming removed 7 bases from V and 1 base from J, with 11 bases in between. The CDR3 contains 13 residues. CDR1 and CDR2 from the germline V gene are GTSNPN and SVGIG (reference sequence). CDR3 bases: TGTGCCTCCCGCGGCTATTCCTACAATGAGCAGTTCTTC. It specifies CASRGYSYNEQFF.

Only a few counts were recorded for this clone. J is TRBJ2-1 and V is TRBV6-8; maybe TRBD1 (6 bases). This CDR3 region has 12 residues. Between the trimmed V and J ends, which lost 4 bases and 9 bases, there was a span of 10 bases. CDR1 is MNHGY, CDR2 SAAAGT, per germline. DNA for the CDR3: TGTGCCAGCAGTTGGCAGGGGAGTGAGCAGTTCTTC. Translating gives CASSWQGSEQFF.

By sample fraction, this clone is medium-sized. The chain is built from TRBV11-3 and TRBJ2-5, with TRBD1 matching 10 bases. Germline values: CDR1 SGHNT, CDR2 YENEEA. V shed 5 bases and J 5 bases; nucleotides not matched to a gene: 5. The CDR3 covers 14 residues. The CDR3 protein is CASSKGTGDETQYF. As DNA, the CDR3 is TGTGCCAGCAGCAAAGGGACAGGGGACGAGACCCAGTACTTC. The full variable domain, with the rest looked up from reference TRBV11-3 and TRBJ2-5, is EAGVVQSPRYKIIEKKQPVAFWCNPISGHNTLYWYLQNLGQGPELLIRYENEEAVDDSQLPKDRFSAERLKGVDSTLKIQPAELGDSAVYLCASSKGTGDETQYFGPGTRLLVL.

The chain carries TRBV19 and TRBJ1-5, with TRBD1 matching 10 bases. V shed 11 bases, J shed 5 bases, and the junction held 6 bases outside the gene matches. Per germline, CDR1 LNHDA and CDR2 SQIVND (reference sequence). This CDR3 is built from 13 residues. CDR3 sequence (DNA): TGTGCCGGGGGACAGGGGCGGGATCAGCCCCAGCATTTT. Protein: CAGGQGRDQPQHF.

This clone appeared a few times. The rearrangement links TRBV10-3 to TRBJ2-3; D possibly corresponds to TRBD2 (5 bases). This CDR3 comprises 15 residues. Germline CDR1 and CDR2: ENHRY and SYGVKD. V shed 2 bases and J shed 4 bases, with 13 bases lying between them. In DNA form, the CDR3 reads TGTGCCATCAGTGAGCGGGGTGTTAGGTCAGATACGCAGTATTTT. The encoded protein is CAISERGVRSDTQYF.